By proportion, the clone carrying this T cell receptor beta chain is medium-sized (0.01 to 0.1%). Its specificity is unknown. CDR3 size: 15 residues. CDR1 is MDHEN, CDR2 SYDVKM, per germline. Trimming cost V 5 bases and J 2 bases; bases outside gene matches: 8. One entry per CDR3 protein results from TCRdb running MiXCR on the 5' RACE reads. The sample includes 8,500 to 9,000 distinct CDR3 sequences, approximately 4.5% seen only once; the top ten take around 28%. The data were taken from a study of spatial heterogeneity in lung cancer. Whole-study results and caveats: Among blood samples, ubiquitous expanded tumor TCRs appeared more at resection than at follow-up.

Regarding time point: sample taken at primary tumor resection. Donation came from roughly 72 patients with untreated early-stage non-small cell lung cancer. The clonotype comes from a male donor with early-stage non-small cell lung cancer. The sequenced sample was PBMCs, obtained at surgery. J is TRBJ1-2 and V is TRBV28, with 7 bases that match TRBD1. The CDR3 is CASSPIQDRNYGYTF. CDR3 DNA: TGTGCCAGCAGTCCTATCCAGGACAGGAACTATGGCTACACCTTC.